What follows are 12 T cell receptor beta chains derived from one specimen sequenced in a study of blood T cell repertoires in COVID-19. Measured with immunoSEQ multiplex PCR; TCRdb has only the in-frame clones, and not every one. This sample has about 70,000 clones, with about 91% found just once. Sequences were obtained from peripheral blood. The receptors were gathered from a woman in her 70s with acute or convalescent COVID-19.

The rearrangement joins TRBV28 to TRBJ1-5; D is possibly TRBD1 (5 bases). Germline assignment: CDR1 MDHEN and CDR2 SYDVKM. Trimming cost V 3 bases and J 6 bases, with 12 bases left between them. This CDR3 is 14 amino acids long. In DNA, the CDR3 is TGTGCCAGCAGTTTGCCACAGGTTCGTCAGCCCCAGCATTTT. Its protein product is CASSLPQVRQPQHF.

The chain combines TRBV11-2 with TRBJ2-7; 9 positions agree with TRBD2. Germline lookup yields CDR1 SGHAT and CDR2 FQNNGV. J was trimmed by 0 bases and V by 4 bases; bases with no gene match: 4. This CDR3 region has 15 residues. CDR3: CASSSRTSDSYEQYF. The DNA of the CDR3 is TGTGCCAGCAGCTCTCGGACTAGCGACTCCTACGAGCAGTACTTC.

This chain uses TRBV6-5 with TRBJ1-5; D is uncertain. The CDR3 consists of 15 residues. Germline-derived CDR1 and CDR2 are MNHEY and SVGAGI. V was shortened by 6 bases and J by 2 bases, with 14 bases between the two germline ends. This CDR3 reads CASSLASRGNQPQHF. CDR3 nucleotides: TGTGCCAGCAGCCTCGCTAGTCGGGGCAATCAGCCCCAGCATTTT.

The CDR3: CATSANPGGAGSEQYF. The CDR3 DNA sequence: TGTGCCACCAGCGCTAACCCAGGGGGCGCGGGTTCCGAGCAGTACTTC. The V call is TRBV24-1, the J call TRBJ2-7; 8 positions match TRBD1. Germline-derived CDR1 and CDR2 are KGHDR and SFDVKD. Unmatched junction bases numbered 16, after V lost 7 bases and J lost 6 bases. This CDR3 is built from 16 residues.

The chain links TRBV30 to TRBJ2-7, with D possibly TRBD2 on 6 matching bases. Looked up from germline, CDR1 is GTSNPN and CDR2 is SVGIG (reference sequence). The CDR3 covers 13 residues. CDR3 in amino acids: CASNSGWNDEQYF. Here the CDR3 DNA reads TGTGCAAGCAATAGCGGCTGGAACGACGAGCAGTACTTC.

The chain's CDR3 is CASSPWGLAGPTYNEQFF. The CDR3 DNA reads TGTGCCAGTAGTCCTTGGGGACTAGCGGGGCCTACCTACAATGAGCAGTTCTTC. The J gene is TRBJ2-1, the V gene TRBV19; 13 bases line up with TRBD2. Per germline, CDR1 LNHDA and CDR2 SQIVND (reference sequence). The CDR3 runs 18 residues. V was pared by 5 bases and J by 2 bases, with 9 bases of the junction left unmatched.

CDR3 nucleotide sequence: TGTGCCAGCATTGGCTCAGGGGTCACTGAAGCTTTCTTT. This codes for CASIGSGVTEAFF. The J gene is TRBJ1-1, the V gene TRBV28; D might be TRBD1 (6 bases). Germline V gene sequence: CDR1 MDHEN, CDR2 SYDVKM. The CDR3 contains 13 residues. Between the trimmed V and J ends, which lost 7 bases and 4 bases, there was a span of 13 bases.

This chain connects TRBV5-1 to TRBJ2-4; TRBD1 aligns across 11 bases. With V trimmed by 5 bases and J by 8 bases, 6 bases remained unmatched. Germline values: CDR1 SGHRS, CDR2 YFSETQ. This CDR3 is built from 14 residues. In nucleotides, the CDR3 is TGCGCCAGCAGGGCAGGGACAGGGGGTGACATTCAGTACTTC. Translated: CASRAGTGGDIQYF.

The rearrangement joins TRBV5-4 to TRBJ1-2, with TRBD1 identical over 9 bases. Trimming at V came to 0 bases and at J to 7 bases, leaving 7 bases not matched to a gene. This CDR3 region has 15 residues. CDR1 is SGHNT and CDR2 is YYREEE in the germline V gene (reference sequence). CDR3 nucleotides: TGTGCCAGCAGCTTGGTGGGACAGGGCGTGAGTGGCTACACCTTC. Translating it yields CASSLVGQGVSGYTF.

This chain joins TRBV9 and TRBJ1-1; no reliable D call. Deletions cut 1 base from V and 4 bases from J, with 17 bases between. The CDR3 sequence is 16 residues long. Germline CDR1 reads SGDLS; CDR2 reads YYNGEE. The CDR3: CASSVSSRARGTEAFF. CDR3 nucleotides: TGTGCCAGCAGCGTATCGTCGAGGGCTCGTGGCACTGAAGCTTTCTTT.

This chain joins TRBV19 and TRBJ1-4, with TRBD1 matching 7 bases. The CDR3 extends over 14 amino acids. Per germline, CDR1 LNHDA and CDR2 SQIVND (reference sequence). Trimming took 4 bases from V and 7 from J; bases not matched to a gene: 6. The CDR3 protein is CASSTGTAFEKLFF. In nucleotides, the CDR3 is TGTGCCAGTAGTACTGGGACAGCTTTTGAAAAACTGTTTTTT.

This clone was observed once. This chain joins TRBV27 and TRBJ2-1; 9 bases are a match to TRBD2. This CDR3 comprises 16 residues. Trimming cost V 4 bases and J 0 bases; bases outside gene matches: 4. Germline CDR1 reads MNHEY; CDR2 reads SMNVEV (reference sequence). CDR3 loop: CASSSLAGSSYNEQFF. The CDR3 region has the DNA TGTGCCAGCAGTTCCCTAGCGGGGAGCTCCTACAATGAGCAGTTCTTC.